This TCR beta chain appears in the sequencing data of a study of blood T cells in healthy people across ages. Regarding the study as a whole: Diversity estimates drawn from one million T cells were deemed underestimates.

V was pared by 0 bases and J by 6 bases, with 10 bases between. Germline assignment: CDR1 SGDLS and CDR2 YYNGEE. This CDR3 is built from 14 residues. Through a sample-barcoded 5' primer and a J-beta primer mix, a second PCR was run for roughly 6 to 12 cycles. Every cDNA was tagged by a template-switch adaptor with 12 random nucleotides. TCRdb reanalysed the 5' RACE reads using MiXCR and keeps one entry per CDR3 protein. The sample records some 1,500,000 distinct CDR3 sequences, approximately 43% being singletons. Comment on this clonotype: Its antigen is as yet unknown.

V gene TRBV9 combines with J gene TRBJ1-5; D gene unclear. The sample taken for sequencing was blood. This clonotype originated in a woman in her late teens or twenties in good health. CDR3: CASSVAVDSQPQHF. CDR3 DNA: TGTGCCAGCAGCGTAGCCGTGGATAGTCAGCCCCAGCATTTT.